This T cell receptor beta chain was sequenced during a study of breast tumors, draining lymph nodes, adjacent tissues. Study findings and constraints: The data were judged consistent with most tumor T cells coming from lymph node and expanding in tumor. Luminal-like breast cancer showed significantly higher tumor–nontumor repertoire similarity than basal-like. The lymph node origin of tumor T cells was framed as consistent with a hypothesis, not demonstrated. Compared with lymph nodes, tumors were less diverse; compared with nontumor tissue, more.

Breast cancer patients provided tissue from their axillary draining lymph nodes. Germline CDR1 reads MNHEY; CDR2 reads SVGEGT. V trimming: 0 bases; J trimming: 6 bases; junction bases outside the gene matches: 8. This CDR3 is built from 15 residues. TCRdb passed the multiplex PCR reads through MiXCR, listing each CDR3 protein once. This sample has 200,000 to 250,000 distinct CDR3 sequences; less than 40% occur once, and the top ten carry 1.4%. This clonotype was detected many times. What it binds is not known. This TCR derives from a female donor with breast cancer. Some clones in this sample may be carry-over from other donors' samples. The rearrangement links TRBV6-2 or TRBV6-3 to TRBJ2-7; 7 nucleotides line up with TRBD2. The source material was axillary lymph node tissue. The CDR3 reads CASSYSGGRAGEQYF. The CDR3 DNA is TGTGCCAGCAGTTACTCCGGTGGGAGGGCCGGCGAGCAGTACTTC.